This T cell receptor (beta chain) was recovered during a study of cytomegalovirus exposure and HLA in healthy donors. Trimming shortened V by 3 bases and J by 5 bases, and 8 bases separated the two germline ends. The length of the CDR3 is 12 residues. Germline V gene sequence: CDR1 MNHEY, CDR2 SMNVEV (reference sequence). The PCR had 60 Vbeta and 13 Jbeta primers. Repertoires were generated with immunoSEQ multiplex PCR, while TCRdb's copy carries only in-frame clones and drops some. This sample yields some 120,000 clones, of which roughly 80% are seen a single time; 3.4% belongs to the top ten. The J gene is TRBJ2-7, the V gene TRBV27; maybe TRBD2 (5 bases). The receptor was isolated from a man aged 30-40 years in good health and CMV-seronegative. Material: PBMCs. The CDR3 protein is CASSFPGNEQYF. Here the CDR3 DNA reads TGTGCCAGCAGTTTTCCGGGGAACGAGCAGTACTTC.